The clone carrying this T cell receptor beta chain showed up just a few times. Antigen: not known. After removal of 2 bases from V and 4 bases from J, the junction contained 11 bases not matched to a gene. The CDR3 contains 17 residues. CDR1 is SEHNR and CDR2 is FQNEAQ in the germline V gene (reference sequence). The record originates from a study of T cell repertoires in cytomegalovirus infection. Background on the study: Public TCR beta signatures were indicative of both CMV infection and a matching HLA type.

Study-level findings and limits: Carriers of CMV plus the relevant HLA were identified by cumulative public TCR beta family frequency. Dominating the ex vivo response were TCR beta clonotypes that were CMV-specific and HLA-C-restricted.

Via MiXCR, TCRdb re-called the reads, giving one row per CDR3 protein. The sample contains about 100,000 distinct CDR3 sequences, less than 25% of which appear only once. Source material: CD8+ T cells from PBMCs. The chain employs TRBV7-9 and TRBJ2-1; 7 bases align to TRBD2. This TCR derives from a human donor in good health (CMV status not recorded). Some clones in this sample may be carry-over from other donors' samples. CDR3 coding DNA: TGTGCCAGCAGCTTACTATCGGGCCTAGCGGATTACAATGAGCAGTTCTTC. Its protein is CASSLLSGLADYNEQFF.